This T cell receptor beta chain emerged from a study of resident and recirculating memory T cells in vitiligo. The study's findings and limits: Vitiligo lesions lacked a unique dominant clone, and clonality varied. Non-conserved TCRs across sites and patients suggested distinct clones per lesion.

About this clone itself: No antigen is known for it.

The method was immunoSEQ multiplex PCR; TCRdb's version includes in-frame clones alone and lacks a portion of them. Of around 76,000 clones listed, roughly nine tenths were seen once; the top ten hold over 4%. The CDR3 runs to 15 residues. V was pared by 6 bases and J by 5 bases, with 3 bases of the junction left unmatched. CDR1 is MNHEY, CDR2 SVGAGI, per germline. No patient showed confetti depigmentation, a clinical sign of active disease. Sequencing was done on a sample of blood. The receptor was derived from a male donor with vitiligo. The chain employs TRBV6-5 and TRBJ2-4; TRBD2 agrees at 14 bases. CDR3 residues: CASRGLAGGQNIQYF. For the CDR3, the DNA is TGTGCCAGCAGAGGACTAGCGGGGGGACAAAACATTCAGTACTTC.